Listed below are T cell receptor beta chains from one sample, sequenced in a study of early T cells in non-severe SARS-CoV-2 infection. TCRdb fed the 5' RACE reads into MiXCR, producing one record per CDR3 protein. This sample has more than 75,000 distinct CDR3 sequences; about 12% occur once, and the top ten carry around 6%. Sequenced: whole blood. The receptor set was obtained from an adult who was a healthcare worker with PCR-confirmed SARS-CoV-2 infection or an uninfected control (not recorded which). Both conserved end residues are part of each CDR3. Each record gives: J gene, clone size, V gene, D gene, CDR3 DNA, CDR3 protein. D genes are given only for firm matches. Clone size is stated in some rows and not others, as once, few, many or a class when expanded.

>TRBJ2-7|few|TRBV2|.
TGTGCCAGCAGCTCTTCACCGGGTCCTCCCTACGAGCAGTACTTC
CASSSSPGPPYEQYF
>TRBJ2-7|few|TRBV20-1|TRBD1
TGCAGTGCTAGATTCACAGGGGTCGAGCAGTACTTC
CSARFTGVEQYF
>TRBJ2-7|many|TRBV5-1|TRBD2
TGCGCCAGCAGCTTGGGAGCGGGGCCCGACGAGCAGTACTTC
CASSLGAGPDEQYF
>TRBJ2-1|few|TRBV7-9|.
TGTGCCAGCAGCTTAGCGAGGATCAATGAGCAGTTCTTC
CASSLARINEQFF
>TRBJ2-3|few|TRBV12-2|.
TGTGCAAGTCGCTTAGCCGGGACTAGGACAAAAGTGAATACGCAGTATTTT
CASRLAGTRTKVNTQYF
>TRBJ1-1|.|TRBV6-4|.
TGTGCCAGCAGTGCTTCAGGGATGAACACTGAAGCTTTCTTT
CASSASGMNTEAFF
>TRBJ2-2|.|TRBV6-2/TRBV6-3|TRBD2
TGTGCCAGCAGTTCATGGCGGGAGGCCGGGGAGCTGTTTTTT
CASSSWREAGELFF
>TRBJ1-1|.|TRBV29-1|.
TGCAGCGTTGCGGAGGGTTTGTACACTGAAGCTTTCTTT
CSVAEGLYTEAFF
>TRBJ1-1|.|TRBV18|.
TGTGCCAGCTCACCTTTTTCTCTGGACAGACTGAACACTGAAGCTTTCTTT
CASSPFSLDRLNTEAFF
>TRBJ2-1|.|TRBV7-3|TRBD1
TGTGCCAGCAGCCCACAGGGGGGCCTATACAATGAGCAGTTCTTC
CASSPQGGLYNEQFF
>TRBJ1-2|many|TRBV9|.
TGTGCCAGCAGCGTAGGCCCCGAAGTCTCTAGTTTCTATGGCTACACCTTC
CASSVGPEVSSFYGYTF
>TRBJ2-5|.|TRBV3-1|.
TGTGCCAGCAGCCGACTAGGCTCAACTGAAGAGACCCAGTACTTC
CASSRLGSTEETQYF
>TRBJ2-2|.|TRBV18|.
TGTGCCAGCTCACCACAGGTCGCGAACACCGGGGAGCTGTTTTTT
CASSPQVANTGELFF
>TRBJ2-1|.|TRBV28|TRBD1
TGTGCCAGCAGCCGACAGGGCCTCCGGAATGAGCAGTTCTTC
CASSRQGLRNEQFF
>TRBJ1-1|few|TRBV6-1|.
TGTGCCAGCAGTGAGGCATTAGGGGGAACTGAAGCTTTCTTT
CASSEALGGTEAFF
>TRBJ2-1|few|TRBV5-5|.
TGTGCCAGCAGCTTGTGGATAGCGGCATACAATGAGCAGTTCTTC
CASSLWIAAYNEQFF
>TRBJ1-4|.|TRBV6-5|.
TGTGCCAGCAGTTACTCGACGGCTGCAACTAATGATGGAAAACTGTTTTTT
CASSYSTAATNDGKLFF
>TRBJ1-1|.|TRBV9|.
TGTGCCAGCAGCGTAGCCGGACAAGGTTTGGAAGCTTTCTTT
CASSVAGQGLEAFF
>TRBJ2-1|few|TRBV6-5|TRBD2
TGTGCCAGCAGTGCTCCGGGACTAGCAATGAATGAGCAGTTCTTC
CASSAPGLAMNEQFF
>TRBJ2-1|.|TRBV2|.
TGTGCCAGCAGTGGGGCCTTGAGGGGGGGGAATGAGCAGTTCTTC
CASSGALRGGNEQFF
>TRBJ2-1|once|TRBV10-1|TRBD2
TGCGCCAGCTCCCGGGGAGGGAACGATGAGCAGTTCTTC
CASSRGGNDEQFF
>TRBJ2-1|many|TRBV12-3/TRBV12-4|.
TGTGCCAGCAGTCCCTTAAGCTCCTACAATGAGCAGTTCTTC
CASSPLSSYNEQFF